The rows below give T cell receptor beta chains drawn from one sample of a study of OX40 agonist ivuxolimab in advanced cancers. Sequencing used immunoSEQ multiplex PCR; TCRdb keeps in-frame clones, though not all of them. The repertoire holds about 15,000 clones, with over 55% as singletons. The source material was CD4+ or CD8+ T cells sorted from blood, sampled in a trial of the OX40 agonist ivuxolimab. The receptors were sampled from an adult with an advanced solid tumor such as melanoma, head and neck, liver or kidney cancer. Both conserved end residues are part of each CDR3. The D gene is left open where the match is weak. Rows give clone size only sometimes, using once, few, many, or a class for an expanded clone.

-	TRBV19	TRBJ2-3	-	TGTGCCAGTAGCACCCTTGTGGATCCAACAGATACGCAGTATTTT	CASSTLVDPTDTQYF
-	TRBV5-6	TRBJ2-7	-	TGTGCCAGCAGCTTGTGGGGGGCGGGGGAGCAGTACTTC	CASSLWGAGEQYF
TRBD1	TRBV6-5	TRBJ2-3	-	TGTGCCAGCAGTTACTCGGACAGGGACAACACAGATACGCAGTATTTT	CASSYSDRDNTDTQYF
TRBD2	TRBV7-3	TRBJ2-1	-	TGTGCCAGCAGTTTCGCGGGGGGGCCGTACAATGAGCAGTTCTTC	CASSFAGGPYNEQFF
-	TRBV2	TRBJ2-7	-	TGTGCCAGCAGGCCGACAGATACCTACGAGCAGTACTTC	CASRPTDTYEQYF
-	TRBV29-1	TRBJ2-1	-	TGCAGCGTTGCTCTAAACTACAATGAGCAGTTCTTC	CSVALNYNEQFF
TRBD2	TRBV7-8	TRBJ2-3	-	TGTGCCAGCAGCTTTGCTAGCGGGGCGGGGGATACGCAGTATTTT	CASSFASGAGDTQYF
TRBD1	TRBV4-1	TRBJ2-7	-	TGCGCCAGCAGCCAAGGGGACAGTCCCTACGAGCAGTACTTC	CASSQGDSPYEQYF
-	TRBV30	TRBJ1-1	few	TGTGCCTGGAGTGCGACGGTAAACACTGAAGCTTTCTTT	CAWSATVNTEAFF
-	TRBV2	TRBJ2-5	-	TGTGCCAGCAGTACCCAAGAGACCCAGTACTTC	CASSTQETQYF
-	TRBV5-1	TRBJ2-1	-	TGCGCCAGCAGCTTGATCGGATACAATGAGCAGTTCTTC	CASSLIGYNEQFF
-	TRBV13	TRBJ1-6	-	TGTGCCAGCAGCTTACTACAGGGAGGGTCACCCCTCCACTTT	CASSLLQGGSPLHF
-	TRBV6-5	TRBJ2-3	-	TGTGCCAGCAGTGTAGAGGGGGGTCAGAAGGATACGCAGTATTTT	CASSVEGGQKDTQYF
-	TRBV11-2	TRBJ1-3	-	TGTGCCAGCAGCGCGAACCCTCGAGGAAACCAAGGGGGAGACACCATATATTTT	CASSANPRGNQGGDTIYF
-	TRBV7-8	TRBJ1-2	-	TGTGCCAGCAGCGAAGTTGGGCCCGTCGCTAACTATGGCTACACCTTC	CASSEVGPVANYGYTF
-	TRBV7-9	TRBJ2-7	-	TGTGCCAGCAGCTTAGTACCCTACGAGCAGTACTTC	CASSLVPYEQYF
-	TRBV19	TRBJ2-7	-	TGTGCCAGTAGTTCCCTCCCCACAGGGATACGACACGAGCAGTACTTC	CASSSLPTGIRHEQYF
TRBD2	TRBV19	TRBJ2-1	few	TGTGCCAGTAGTCCAACTAGCGGGATGATGGCTGAGCAGTTCTTC	CASSPTSGMMAEQFF
-	TRBV7-2	TRBJ2-1	few	TGTGCCAGCAGCAAGCGGTCCTCCTACAATGAGCAGTTCTTC	CASSKRSSYNEQFF
-	TRBV4-2	TRBJ2-7	-	TGTGCCAGCAGCTTGAGGGGCTACGAGCAGTACTTC	CASSLRGYEQYF
TRBD2	TRBV7-8	TRBJ2-1	few	TGTGCCAGCAGCTTGACTAGCGGGGGCCTCAATGAGCAGTTCTTC	CASSLTSGGLNEQFF
-	TRBV6-5	TRBJ2-7	-	TGTGCCAGCAGTCGACTAGGCGGTAACGAGCAGTACTTC	CASSRLGGNEQYF
-	TRBV19	TRBJ1-5	-	TGTGCCAGTAGTATTAATGGAAATAGCAATCAGCCCCAGCATTTT	CASSINGNSNQPQHF
TRBD2	TRBV7-9	TRBJ2-1	-	TGTGCCAGCAGCCCATCCGGGACTAGCATCAATGAGCAGTTCTTC	CASSPSGTSINEQFF
-	TRBV4-1	TRBJ2-3	-	TGCGCCAGCAGCCAAGGTTCCCATTCCACAGATACGCAGTATTTT	CASSQGSHSTDTQYF
-	TRBV7-9	TRBJ1-4	-	TGTGCCAGCAGCGACAGCCTCAATGAAAAACTGTTTTTT	CASSDSLNEKLFF
-	TRBV6-5	TRBJ1-2	-	TGTGCCAGCAGTTTCCAAGGAGGGACGGGAGGCTACACCTTC	CASSFQGGTGGYTF
TRBD2	TRBV10-3	TRBJ2-3	few	TGTGCCGTTAGCGGGGGGGCCGGGGCAGATACGCAGTATTTT	CAVSGGAGADTQYF
TRBD2	TRBV27	TRBJ2-1	-	TGTGCCAGCCGCCCAGCGGGGGCTTTGAATGAGCAGTTCTTC	CASRPAGALNEQFF
-	TRBV5-1	TRBJ2-1	few	TGCGCCAGCAGCGGGTTGGGGGGTCATAAAAACAATGAGCAGTTCTTC	CASSGLGGHKNNEQFF
TRBD2	TRBV27	TRBJ2-5	-	TGTGCCAGCAGCTCGGGACTAGAAGAGACCCAGTACTTC	CASSSGLEETQYF
-	TRBV30	TRBJ1-1	-	TGTGCCTGGAGAAAAGTCTTGAACACTGAAGCTTTCTTT	CAWRKVLNTEAFF
-	TRBV19	TRBJ2-7	medium-sized	TGTGCCAGTAGTATTTCTCTGGGCAGATATAATTATTACGAGCAGTACTTC	CASSISLGRYNYYEQYF
-	TRBV7-9	TRBJ1-2	-	TGTGCCAGCAGCTCTTCGATGGACTGGGAGGGCTACACCTTC	CASSSSMDWEGYTF
-	TRBV7-3	TRBJ2-1	-	TGCGCCAGCAGCCAAGCATCCGGAGGGGCGTGGAGGGATGAGCAGTTCTTC	CASSQASGGAWRDEQFF
-	TRBV6-6	TRBJ2-3	-	TGTGCCAGCAGTTACCGCCGCACAGATACGCAGTATTTT	CASSYRRTDTQYF
-	TRBV6-1	TRBJ2-1	-	TGTGCCAGCAGCCCCCTCTGGCCGATGAGACAGTTCTTC	CASSPLWPMRQFF